This record concerns one T cell receptor (beta chain) sequence. Germline CDR1 reads MGHRA; CDR2 reads YSYEKL. V was cut by 0 bases and J by 9 bases, with 18 bases left in between. The CDR3 covers 16 residues. The data originate from a study of blood T cell repertoires in COVID-19. In the study overall: COVID-19 samples, acute and convalescent, were from the United States, Italy and Spain. T cells, B-cell-depleted T cells, or PBMCs supplied cDNA or gDNA.

Authors' processing steps: Estimation of nucleated cell counts relied on the amplification of reference gene primers. Measured with immunoSEQ multiplex PCR; TCRdb has only the in-frame clones, and not every one. V and J calls and clone size follow that table, whereas D and trimming were derived from the DNA. This repertoire shows approximately 170,000 clones, around 80% found once; its top ten account for roughly 19%. V is TRBV4-1 and J is TRBJ2-1; D not resolved. Sequencing was performed on PBMCs or T cells enriched from blood (not recorded which). The sequence was collected from a woman between 70 and 85 years old in a cohort exposed to, infected with or recovered from COVID-19 (not recorded which). The chain's CDR3 is CASSQDRPSLSVEQFF. In nucleotides, the CDR3 is TGCGCCAGCAGCCAAGATCGGCCTAGTCTCTCGGTTGAGCAGTTCTTC.